The clone carrying this TCR beta chain was observed a few times. The sample is drawn from a study of blood T cells in healthy people across ages. The CDR3 spans 16 residues. Unmatched junction bases numbered 8, after V lost 0 bases and J lost 1 base. Germline lookup yields CDR1 DFQATT and CDR2 SNEGSKA (reference sequence). Next came a second PCR, run for about 6 to 12 cycles, which used a sample-barcoded 5' primer along with a J-beta primer mix. TCRdb reprocessed the 5' RACE reads via MiXCR and lists one record per CDR3 protein. Of about 900,000 distinct CDR3 sequences listed, about 48% are singletons.

The J gene is TRBJ2-5, the V gene TRBV20-1; TRBD2 aligns across 7 bases. Sequenced: blood. The receptor was derived from a man aged 30 to 39 in good health. DNA for the CDR3: TGCAGTGCTAGAGATCCGGGGTGGGGGGGCCAAGAGACCCAGTACTTC. It translates to CSARDPGWGGQETQYF.